This is a list of T cell receptor beta chains from one sample in a study of PD-1 blockade in classical Hodgkin lymphoma. Some clones are missing from TCRdb's copy, which holds only in-frame ones; the method was immunoSEQ multiplex PCR. Of tens of thousands of clones in the sample, 90% were seen once. Here the sequenced sample was peripheral blood mononuclear cells (PBMCs), taken before the fourth cycle of nivolumab. The receptors originated from a human donor with classical Hodgkin lymphoma. Both conserved end residues are part of each CDR3. A D gene is named only where the DNA matches it firmly. Expanded clones are given a class, and other clones once, few, many or no size at all.

clone_size d_call j_call v_call cdr3_aa cdr3_nt
. . TRBJ1-2 TRBV10-3 CAATRISDYGYTF TGTGCCGCTACAAGAATTTCCGACTATGGCTACACCTTC
. . TRBJ2-3 TRBV27 CASSFLRAGRTDTQYF TGTGCCAGCAGTTTTCTACGAGCAGGAAGAACAGATACGCAGTATTTT
. . TRBJ2-1 TRBV7-9 CASSWGQGPSNEQFF TGTGCCAGCAGCTGGGGTCAGGGCCCATCCAATGAGCAGTTCTTC
once TRBD2 TRBJ2-4 TRBV19 CASSISGGALAKNIQYF TGTGCCAGTAGTATATCGGGAGGGGCCTTAGCCAAAAACATTCAGTACTTC
. TRBD1 TRBJ1-1 TRBV7-9 CASIGQGALAEAFF TGTGCCAGCATCGGACAGGGGGCATTAGCTGAAGCTTTCTTT
few . TRBJ1-4 TRBV21-1 CASLRVATNEKLFF TGTGCCAGCCTAAGGGTTGCAACTAATGAAAAACTGTTTTTT
. . TRBJ1-5 TRBV10-1 CASSQALGQPQHF TGCGCCAGCAGTCAAGCCCTCGGTCAGCCCCAGCATTTT
. TRBD1 TRBJ2-7 TRBV7-9 CASSLTGGPHEQYF TGTGCCAGCAGCCTTACAGGGGGCCCCCACGAGCAGTACTTC
. TRBD2 TRBJ2-7 TRBV2 CATGRGGDEYF TGTGCCACTGGGCGGGGGGGAGACGAGTACTTC
once . TRBJ1-1 TRBV29-1 CSVSKRLITEAFF TGCAGCGTTAGTAAGAGACTAATCACTGAAGCTTTCTTT
few . TRBJ2-7 TRBV5-6 CASSPEGHYEQYF TGTGCCAGCAGCCCCGAGGGGCACTACGAGCAGTACTTC
. . TRBJ2-5 TRBV12-5 CASGLTPGASEETQYF TGTGCTAGTGGTTTGACACCGGGAGCTAGTGAAGAGACCCAGTACTTC
. TRBD2 TRBJ2-7 TRBV29-1 CSVEYASGTSEQYF TGCAGCGTTGAGTATGCTAGCGGGACCTCCGAGCAGTACTTC
. . TRBJ1-5 TRBV29-1 CSYNINNQPQHF TGCAGCTACAATATTAACAATCAGCCCCAGCATTTT
. . TRBJ2-7 TRBV5-3 CARSLEAELSLHEQYF TGTGCCAGAAGCTTGGAGGCAGAGCTCAGTTTGCACGAGCAGTACTTC
large . TRBJ2-5 TRBV15 CATSTVAGETQYF TGTGCCACCAGCACTGTAGCCGGGGAGACCCAGTACTTC
. TRBD2 TRBJ2-1 TRBV28 CASSVTSGSYEQFF TGTGCCAGCAGTGTGACTAGCGGGAGTTATGAGCAGTTCTTC
. . TRBJ2-1 TRBV2 CASSGTDGDYNEQFF TGTGCCAGCAGTGGGACTGACGGGGACTACAATGAGCAGTTCTTC
. . TRBJ2-2 TRBV6-4 CASSGYLAWRAGELFF TGTGCCAGCAGTGGTTATCTAGCGTGGAGGGCCGGGGAGCTGTTTTTT
. . TRBJ1-5 TRBV4-1 CASSQVLGKGQPQHF TGCGCCAGCAGCCAAGTTTTAGGGAAGGGTCAGCCCCAGCATTTT
. TRBD1 TRBJ1-5 TRBV18 CASSLGQGKQPQHF TGTGCCAGCTCACTGGGACAGGGTAAACAGCCCCAGCATTTT
. TRBD2 TRBJ2-1 TRBV27 CASTLFGGREQFF TGTGCCAGCACCCTTTTCGGCGGGAGGGAGCAGTTCTTC
. TRBD2 TRBJ2-1 TRBV10-2 CASSEATSGSSEQFF TGCGCCAGCAGTGAGGCTACTAGCGGGAGTTCGGAGCAGTTCTTC
. . TRBJ2-5 TRBV10-1 CASSESPVQETQYF TGCGCCAGCAGTGAGTCGCCAGTCCAAGAGACCCAGTACTTC
. . TRBJ2-7 TRBV30 CAWRGGTYEQYF TGTGCCTGGCGTGGCGGGACCTACGAGCAGTACTTC
. TRBD1 TRBJ1-1 TRBV5-1 CASSQGQVEAFF TGCGCCAGCAGCCAAGGACAGGTCGAAGCTTTCTTT
. TRBD2 TRBJ2-1 TRBV7-9 CASITTSGANEQFF TGTGCCAGCATCACTACTAGCGGAGCCAATGAGCAGTTCTTC
. TRBD1 TRBJ2-2 TRBV9 CASSDRGGNTGELFF TGTGCCAGCAGCGACAGGGGCGGGAACACCGGGGAGCTGTTTTTT
few TRBD2 TRBJ2-7 TRBV7-8 CASSRTWLAGGSYEQYF TGTGCCAGCAGCCGCACGTGGCTAGCGGGAGGATCTTACGAGCAGTACTTC
. . TRBJ2-3 TRBV7-8 CASSLNSGPGPDTQYF TGTGCCAGCAGCTTGAATTCGGGCCCCGGCCCCGATACGCAGTATTTT
few TRBD2 TRBJ2-1 TRBV28 CASSLRLLRGGMGNEQFF TGTGCCAGCAGTTTAAGATTGTTGCGGGGGGGGATGGGAAATGAGCAGTTCTTC
. TRBD1 TRBJ2-3 TRBV11-2 CASSLTGVKTDTQYF TGTGCCAGCAGCTTAACAGGGGTGAAGACAGATACGCAGTATTTT
. . TRBJ2-7 TRBV5-1 CASSLGSQLTYEQYF TGCGCCAGCAGCTTGGGCTCTCAACTCACCTACGAGCAGTACTTC
. TRBD1 TRBJ1-5 TRBV5-8 CASSFRDRSNQPQHF TGTGCCAGCAGCTTTCGGGACAGGAGCAATCAGCCCCAGCATTTT
. TRBD1 TRBJ2-3 TRBV6-5 CASSPGQLTDTQYF TGTGCCAGCAGTCCGGGACAGTTAACAGATACGCAGTATTTT
. TRBD2 TRBJ2-7 TRBV19 CASSIPGAGVAEQYF TGTGCCAGTAGTATCCCTGGGGCGGGAGTTGCCGAGCAGTACTTC
once . TRBJ1-1 TRBV2 CASSENGRATEAFF TGTGCCAGCAGTGAAAACGGCAGGGCCACTGAAGCTTTCTTT
few TRBD2 TRBJ2-7 TRBV6-6 CASRHRTSGTSYEQYF TGTGCCAGCAGGCACCGGACTAGCGGGACCTCCTACGAGCAGTACTTC
few . TRBJ2-3 TRBV2 CASKDDTDTQYF TGTGCCAGCAAAGACGACACAGATACGCAGTATTTT
. TRBD2 TRBJ2-3 TRBV27 CASSFGLGTDTQYF TGTGCCAGCAGTTTTGGACTAGGCACAGATACGCAGTATTTT
. . TRBJ1-6 TRBV5-1 CASSFSAGPGSDSPLHF TGCGCCAGCAGCTTTAGCGCAGGTCCGGGATCGGATTCACCCCTCCACTTT
. . TRBJ1-5 TRBV6-5 CASSYSMYQPQHF TGTGCCAGCAGTTACTCGATGTATCAGCCCCAGCATTTT
. TRBD1 TRBJ1-1 TRBV18 CASSPRGSDTEAFF TGTGCCAGCTCACCCAGGGGGTCCGACACTGAAGCTTTCTTT
. . TRBJ2-2 TRBV6-5 CASSYRTVTNTGELFF TGTGCCAGCAGTTACAGGACAGTTACGAACACCGGGGAGCTGTTTTTT
. TRBD2 TRBJ2-7 TRBV30 CAWSPRLATEQYF TGTGCCTGGAGTCCTAGACTAGCGACCGAGCAGTACTTC
. TRBD1 TRBJ2-2 TRBV6-4 CASSPRGTGDTGELFF TGTGCCAGCAGCCCCAGAGGGACAGGGGACACCGGGGAGCTGTTTTTT